This T cell receptor beta chain was identified during a study of vaccination effects on CD4 cells after COVID-19. For the study at large: Cultures of under 2.5 million PBMC per well contained roughly 9.4 IU/ml IL-2 plus 10 ug/ml peptides.

With respect to this clone: Its antigen is undetermined.

The protocol was immunoSEQ multiplex PCR, while the TCRdb copy is restricted to in-frame clones and leaves out a portion. The sample holds 45,000 to 65,000 clones, 78% seen once. The CDR3 has 15 residues. Germline CDR1 and CDR2: SGHTA and FQGNSA. Trimming removed 5 bases from V and 7 bases from J; junction bases left unmatched: 12. At the end of more than 8 days of culture, CD4+ T cells were isolated. Each person got two doses of an mRNA SARS-CoV-2 vaccine, BNT162b2 or mRNA-1273. Nucleocapsid antibody tests were negative, and the vaccine recipients had no prior SARS-CoV-2 infection. Sequences were derived from CD4+ T cells from PBMCs cultured without peptide, sampled after COVID-19 vaccination. The chain employs TRBV7-2 and TRBJ2-7; 9 bases line up with TRBD1. The clonotype was recovered from a human donor who received a COVID-19 vaccine. DNA for the CDR3: TGTGCCAGCAGCCCCGGGACAGGGAAAGTTCTGGAGCAGTACTTC. Its translation is CASSPGTGKVLEQYF.